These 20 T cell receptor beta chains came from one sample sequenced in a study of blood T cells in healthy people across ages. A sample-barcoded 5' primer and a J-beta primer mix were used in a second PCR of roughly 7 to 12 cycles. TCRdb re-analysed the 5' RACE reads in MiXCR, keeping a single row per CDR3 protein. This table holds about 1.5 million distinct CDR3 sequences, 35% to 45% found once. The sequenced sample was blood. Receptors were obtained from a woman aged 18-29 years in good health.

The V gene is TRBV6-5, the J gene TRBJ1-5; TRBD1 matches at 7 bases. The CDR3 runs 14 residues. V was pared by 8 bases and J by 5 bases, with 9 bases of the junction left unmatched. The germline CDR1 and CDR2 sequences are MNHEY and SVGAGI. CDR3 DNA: TGTGCCAGCCGCCCGGGACAGAGTTATCAGCCCCAGCATTTT. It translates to CASRPGQSYQPQHF.

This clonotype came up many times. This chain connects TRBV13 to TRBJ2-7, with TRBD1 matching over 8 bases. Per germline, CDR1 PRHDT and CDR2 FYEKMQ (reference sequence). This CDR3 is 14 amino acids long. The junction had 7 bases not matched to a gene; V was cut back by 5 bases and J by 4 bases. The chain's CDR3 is CASSPRGRLYEQYF. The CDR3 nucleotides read TGTGCCAGCAGCCCCAGGGGGCGATTATACGAGCAGTACTTC.

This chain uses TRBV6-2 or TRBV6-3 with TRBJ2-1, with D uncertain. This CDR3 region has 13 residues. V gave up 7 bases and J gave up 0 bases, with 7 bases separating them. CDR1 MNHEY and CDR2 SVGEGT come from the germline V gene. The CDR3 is CASKRLSYNEQFF. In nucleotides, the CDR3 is TGTGCCAGCAAGCGACTCTCCTACAATGAGCAGTTCTTC.

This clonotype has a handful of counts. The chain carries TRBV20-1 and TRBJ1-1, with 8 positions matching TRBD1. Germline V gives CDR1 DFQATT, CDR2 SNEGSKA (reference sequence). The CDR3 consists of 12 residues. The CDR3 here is CSSDRGGTEAFF. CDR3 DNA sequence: TGCAGCTCCGACAGGGGTGGCACTGAAGCTTTCTTT.

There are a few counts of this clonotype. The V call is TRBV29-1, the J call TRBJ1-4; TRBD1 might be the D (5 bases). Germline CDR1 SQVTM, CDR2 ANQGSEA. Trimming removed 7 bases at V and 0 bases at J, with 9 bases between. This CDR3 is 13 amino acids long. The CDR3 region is CSARDPTNEKLFF. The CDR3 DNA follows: TGCAGCGCCAGGGACCCAACTAATGAAAAACTGTTTTTT. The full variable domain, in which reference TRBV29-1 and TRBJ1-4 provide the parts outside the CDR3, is SAVISQKPSRDICQRGTSLTIQCQVDSQVTMMFWYRQQPGQSLTLIATANQGSEATYESGFVIDKFPISRPNLTFSTLTVSNMSPEDSSIYLCSARDPTNEKLFFGSGTQLSVL.

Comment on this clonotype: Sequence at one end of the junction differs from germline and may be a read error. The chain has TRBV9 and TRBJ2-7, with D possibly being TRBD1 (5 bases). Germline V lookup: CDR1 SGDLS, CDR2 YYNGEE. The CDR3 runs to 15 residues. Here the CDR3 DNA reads TGTGCCCGCAGCTTCCAGACAGATGACCTCTACGAGCAGTACTTC. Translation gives CARSFQTDDLYEQYF.

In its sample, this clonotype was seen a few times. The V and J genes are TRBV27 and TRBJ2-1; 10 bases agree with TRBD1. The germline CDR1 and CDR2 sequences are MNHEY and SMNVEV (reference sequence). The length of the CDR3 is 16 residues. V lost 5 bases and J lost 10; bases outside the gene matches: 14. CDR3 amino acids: CASSPMTGGLFLEQFF. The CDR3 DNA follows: TGTGCCAGCAGTCCAATGACAGGGGGCCTCTTCTTGGAGCAGTTCTTC.

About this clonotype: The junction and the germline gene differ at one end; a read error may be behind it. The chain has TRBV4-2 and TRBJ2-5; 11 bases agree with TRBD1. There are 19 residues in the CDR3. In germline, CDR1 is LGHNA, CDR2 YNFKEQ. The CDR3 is CVSSQAPGQGGTGQETQYF. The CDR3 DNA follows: TGTGTCAGCAGCCAAGCCCCGGGACAGGGGGGAACGGGGCAAGAGACCCAGTACTTC.

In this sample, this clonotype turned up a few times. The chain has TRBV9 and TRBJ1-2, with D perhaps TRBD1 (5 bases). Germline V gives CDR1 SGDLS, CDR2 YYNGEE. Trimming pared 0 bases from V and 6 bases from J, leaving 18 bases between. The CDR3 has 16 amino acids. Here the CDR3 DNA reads TGTGCCAGCAGCGTAGGGTTAATCGGGGGAGGCGATGGCTACACCTTC. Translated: CASSVGLIGGGDGYTF.

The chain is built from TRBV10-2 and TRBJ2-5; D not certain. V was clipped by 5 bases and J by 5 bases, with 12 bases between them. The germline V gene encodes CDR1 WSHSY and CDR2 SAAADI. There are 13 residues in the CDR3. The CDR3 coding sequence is TGCGCCAGCAGTCCGGAGTTGCCCGAGACCCAGTACTTC. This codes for CASSPELPETQYF.

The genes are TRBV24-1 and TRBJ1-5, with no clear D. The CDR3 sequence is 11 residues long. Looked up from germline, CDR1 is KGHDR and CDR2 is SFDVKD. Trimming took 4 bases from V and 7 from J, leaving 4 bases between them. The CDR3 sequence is CATSEGQPQHF. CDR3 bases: TGTGCCACCAGTGAGGGCCAGCCCCAGCATTTT.

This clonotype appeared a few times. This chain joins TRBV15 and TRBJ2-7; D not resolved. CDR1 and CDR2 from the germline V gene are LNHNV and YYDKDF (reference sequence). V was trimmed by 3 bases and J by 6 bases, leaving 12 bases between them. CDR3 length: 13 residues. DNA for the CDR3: TGTGCCACCAGCAGTCCCCTCCAGGCCGAGCAGTACTTC. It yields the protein CATSSPLQAEQYF.

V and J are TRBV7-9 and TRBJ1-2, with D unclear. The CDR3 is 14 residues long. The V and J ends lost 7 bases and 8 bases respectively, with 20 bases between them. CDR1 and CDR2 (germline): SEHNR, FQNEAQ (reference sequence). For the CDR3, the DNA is TGTGCCAGCACCGCAGAGGTGGGAATACACGGCTACACCTTC. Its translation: CASTAEVGIHGYTF.

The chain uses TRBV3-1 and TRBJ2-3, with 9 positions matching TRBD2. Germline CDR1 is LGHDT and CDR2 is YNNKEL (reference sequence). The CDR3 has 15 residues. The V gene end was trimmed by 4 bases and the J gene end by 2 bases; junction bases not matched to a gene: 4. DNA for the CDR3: TGTGCCAGCAGCCTAGCGGGAGAAGACACAGATACGCAGTATTTT. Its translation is CASSLAGEDTDTQYF.

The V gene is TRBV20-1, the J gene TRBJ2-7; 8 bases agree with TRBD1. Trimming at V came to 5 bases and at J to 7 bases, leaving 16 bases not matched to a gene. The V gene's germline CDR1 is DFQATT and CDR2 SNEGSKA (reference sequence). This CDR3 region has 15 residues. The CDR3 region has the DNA TGCAGTGCTCTTCCCGGGACAGGTTCCTACAATGAGCAGTACTTC. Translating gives CSALPGTGSYNEQYF.

The CDR3 spells CSAVGLAGNNEQFF. DNA for the CDR3: TGCAGTGCTGTTGGACTAGCGGGGAACAATGAGCAGTTCTTC. The rearrangement joins TRBV20-1 to TRBJ2-1; 12 positions agree with TRBD2. V was pared by 5 bases and J by 5 bases, with 4 bases of the junction left unmatched. The germline V gene encodes CDR1 DFQATT and CDR2 SNEGSKA (reference sequence). The CDR3 sequence is 14 residues long.

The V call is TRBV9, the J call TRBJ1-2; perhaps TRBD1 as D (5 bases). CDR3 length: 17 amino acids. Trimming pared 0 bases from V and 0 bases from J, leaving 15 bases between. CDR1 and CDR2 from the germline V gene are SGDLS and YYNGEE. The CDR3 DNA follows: TGTGCCAGCAGCGTAGCACACGGGGCTGGAGCTAACTATGGCTACACCTTC. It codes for CASSVAHGAGANYGYTF.

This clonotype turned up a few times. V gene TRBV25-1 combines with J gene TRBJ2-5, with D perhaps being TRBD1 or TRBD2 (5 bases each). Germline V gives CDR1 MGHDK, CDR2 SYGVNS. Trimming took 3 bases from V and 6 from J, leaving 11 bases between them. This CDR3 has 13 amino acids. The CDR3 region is CASSEGVTKTQYF. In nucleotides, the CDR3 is TGTGCCAGCAGTGAGGGGGTCACCAAGACCCAGTACTTC. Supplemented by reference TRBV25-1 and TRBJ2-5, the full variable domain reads EADIYQTPRYLVIGTGKKITLECSQTMGHDKMYWYQQDPGMELHLIHYSYGVNSTEKGDLSSESTVSRIRTEHFPLTLESARPSHTSQYLCASSEGVTKTQYFGPGTRLLVL.

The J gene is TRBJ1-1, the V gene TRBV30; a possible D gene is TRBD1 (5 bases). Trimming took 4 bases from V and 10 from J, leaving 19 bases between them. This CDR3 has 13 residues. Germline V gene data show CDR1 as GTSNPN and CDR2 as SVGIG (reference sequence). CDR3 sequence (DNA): TGTGCCTGGACCAGGGTGGAGGGACGGTTAGCTTTCTTT. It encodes CAWTRVEGRLAFF.

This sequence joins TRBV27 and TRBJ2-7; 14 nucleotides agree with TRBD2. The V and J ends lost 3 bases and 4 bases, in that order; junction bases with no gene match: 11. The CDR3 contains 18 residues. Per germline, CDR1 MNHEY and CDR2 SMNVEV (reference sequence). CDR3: CASSFPGTSGSFVYEQYF. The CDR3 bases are TGTGCCAGCAGTTTCCCCGGGACTAGCGGGAGTTTCGTTTACGAGCAGTACTTC.